Listed here are 4 T cell receptor beta chains from one sample, sequenced in a study of blood T cells in healthy people across ages (dated by TCRdb to 2015 to 2017). To prepare the library, 5' RACE was applied. Instrument used: Illumina HiSeq 2500. A second about 7 to 12 cycle PCR used a sample-barcoded 5' primer and a J-beta primer mix. Using fastp at Q25 and MiXCR, TCRdb reprocessed the public reads and kept productive beta chains. Merged by CDR3 protein, the rows form single entries marked with the most common genes and DNA. This sample has roughly 650,000 distinct CDR3 sequences in its table, and approximately 29% of those were observed once. The biggest ten clones account for approximately 15% of the sample. Sequencing used blood. Every receptor here comes from a woman older than 75 in good health. Donor details come from another sample of the same person, matched by shared clones.

This clonotype was counted many times. The chain joins TRBV12-3 or TRBV12-4 to TRBJ2-3; D uncertain. V was pared by 3 bases and J by 0 bases, with 7 bases between. This CDR3 comprises 14 residues. The CDR3 bases are TGTGCCAGCAGTTTTTTGACTAGCACAGATACGCAGTATTTT. This sequence encodes CASSFLTSTDTQYF.

The V and J genes are TRBV20-1 and TRBJ2-5, with 8 positions matching TRBD2. V gave up 4 bases and J gave up 1 base; unmatched junction bases: 2. Germline V lookup: CDR1 DFQATT, CDR2 SNEGSKA (reference sequence). This CDR3 region has 13 residues. CDR3 region: CSATSGGQETQYF. The CDR3 region has the DNA TGCAGTGCTACCAGCGGGGGCCAAGAGACCCAGTACTTC.

This clonotype was recorded at least ten times. V is TRBV12-3 or TRBV12-4 and J is TRBJ2-4; 10 bases are shared with TRBD2. CDR3 length equals 14 residues. After removal of 6 bases from V and 6 bases from J, the junction contained 5 bases not matched to a gene. CDR3 sequence: CASRPSGGPNIQYF. The CDR3 DNA reads TGTGCCAGCAGACCTAGCGGGGGCCCAAACATTCAGTACTTC.

This clonotype has a single count. This rearrangement joins TRBV6-5 to TRBJ1-2; 7 positions agree with TRBD1. Germline CDR1 and CDR2: MNHEY and SVGAGI. V shed 2 bases, J shed 10 bases, and the junction held 16 bases outside the gene matches. CDR3 length equals 16 residues. The CDR3 sequence: CASSYRAGGPPGVYTF. The CDR3 bases are TGTGCCAGCAGTTACCGGGCAGGGGGGCCCCCAGGCGTCTACACCTTC.